This T cell receptor (beta chain) was sequenced during a study of metastatic and nonmetastatic thyroid tumors. Study-wide background: The comparison covered peripheral blood and tumor or nodule tissue in malignant and benign thyroid patients.

Concerning this clone itself: The antigen is not known.

Regarding the study as a whole: Compared with benign nodules, malignant thyroid tumors were reported to have significantly higher TCR beta diversity in both blood and tumor.

TCRdb reprocessed the PCR reads via MiXCR. The data hold more than 20,000 clones, with about a quarter observed a single time. Trimming removed 1 base from V and 4 bases from J, with 5 bases in between. This CDR3 is 12 amino acids long. Germline V CDR1 and CDR2: MNHNS, SASEGT. Until they underwent thyroid surgery, no patient had received any treatment. The origin of this receptor is a female donor with papillary thyroid cancer or a benign thyroid nodule (not recorded which). Some clones in this sample may be carry-over from other donors' samples. The material sequenced was tumor tissue. The chain carries TRBV6-1 and TRBJ2-7; D is unclear. The CDR3 here is CASSEVGYEQYF. CDR3 DNA: TGTGCCAGCAGTGAAGTAGGGTACGAGCAGTACTTC.